The 6 T cell receptor beta chains reported below all come from one sample, sequenced in a study of blood T cell repertoires in COVID-19. The assay was immunoSEQ multiplex PCR, and TCRdb's table has in-frame clones only and misses some. The table includes approximately 210,000 clones, 80% to 90% detected once. The source material was peripheral blood. The receptors here all came from a woman between 40 and 55 years old with active or convalescent COVID-19.

The chain combines TRBV24-1 with TRBJ2-3, with a possible D match to TRBD2 (9 bases). Germline V gene sequence: CDR1 KGHDR, CDR2 SFDVKD. This CDR3 comprises 20 residues. V shed 1 base and J shed 1 base, with 23 bases lying between them. CDR3 amino acids: CATSDLTGGIAGARTDTQYF. CDR3 nucleotides: TGTGCCACCAGTGATTTAACAGGGGGGATAGCGGGAGCTCGCACAGATACGCAGTATTTT.

V usage is TRBV29-1 and J usage is TRBJ1-1, with TRBD1 matching 10 bases. Germline CDR1 reads SQVTM; CDR2 reads ANQGSEA. The CDR3 sequence is 11 residues long. The trim removed 7 bases at V and 7 bases at J, leaving 3 bases unmatched. For the CDR3, the DNA is TGCAGCGCGGGACAGGGGTTTGAAGCTTTCTTT. Its translation is CSAGQGFEAFF.

This CDR3 reads CATSDLPAGADTQYF. Written as DNA, the CDR3 is TGTGCCACCAGTGACCTACCAGCGGGAGCAGATACGCAGTATTTT. The V call is TRBV24-1, the J call TRBJ2-3; 8 bases are a match to TRBD2. This CDR3 contains 15 residues. The V and J ends lost 4 bases and 4 bases, in that order; junction bases with no gene match: 6. CDR1 and CDR2 (germline): KGHDR, SFDVKD.

This clone showed up just a few times. The rearrangement joins TRBV9 to TRBJ2-3; tentative D call: TRBD2 (5 bases). This CDR3 region has 15 residues. Germline loops: CDR1 SGDLS, CDR2 YYNGEE. Trimming cost V 1 base and J 2 bases, with 11 bases left between them. CDR3 amino acids: CASSVSGLHTDTQYF. CDR3 sequence (DNA): TGTGCCAGCAGCGTATCAGGACTCCACACAGATACGCAGTATTTT. The whole variable domain, filled in from reference TRBV9 and TRBJ2-3, reads DSGVTQTPKHLITATGQRVTLRCSPRSGDLSVYWYQQSLDQGLQFLIQYYNGEERAKGNILERFSAQQFPDLHSELNLSSLELGDSALYFCASSVSGLHTDTQYFGPGTRLTVL.

V is TRBV7-9 and J is TRBJ2-7, with 7 bases fitting TRBD2. V gave up 5 bases and J gave up 5 bases; unmatched junction bases: 6. The CDR3 is 13 residues long. CDR1 is SEHNR, CDR2 FQNEAQ, per germline (reference sequence). The CDR3: CASSLTSEHEQYF. CDR3 in DNA: TGTGCCAGCAGCCTTACTAGCGAACACGAGCAGTACTTC. The variable domain in full, completed from reference TRBV7-9 and TRBJ2-7, reads DTGVSQNPRHKITKRGQNVTFRCDPISEHNRLYWYRQTLGQGPEFLTYFQNEAQLEKSRLLSDRFSAERPKGSFSTLEIQRTEQGDSAMYLCASSLTSEHEQYFGPGTRLTVT.

The chain has TRBV15 and TRBJ2-7, with 8 bases fitting TRBD1. The CDR3 sequence is 13 residues long. Germline V gene data show CDR1 as LNHNV and CDR2 as YYDKDF (reference sequence). The ends lost 3 bases at V and 4 bases at J; junction bases unmatched: 2. CDR3 region: CATSSGQGYEQYF. The DNA for the CDR3 is TGTGCCACCAGCAGTGGACAGGGATACGAGCAGTACTTC. Complete variable domain (other parts from reference TRBV15 and TRBJ2-7): DAMVIQNPRYQVTQFGKPVTLSCSQTLNHNVMYWYQQKSSQAPKLLFHYYDKDFNNEADTPDNFQSRRPNTSFCFLDIRSPGLGDTAMYLCATSSGQGYEQYFGPGTRLTVT.